This T cell receptor (beta chain) was profiled in a study of T cells in Graves' hyperthyroidism and ophthalmopathy. Study results and caveats: Peripheral blood also featured most of the thyroid clonotypes expanded above 0.001.

This clonotype was detected many times. Its antigen is unknown. Patients counted as stable if ophthalmopathy did not develop within 18 months. Uncontrolled infections, other autoimmune diseases, pregnancy or lactation led to exclusion of patients. Used for diagnoses were clinical symptoms, serum thyroxine and TRAb, thyroid ultrasound and orbital computed tomography. RNA transcripts yielded amplified TCR beta CDR3 regions. The HTBI primer set was used in a first-round RT-PCR of the TCR CDR3. TCRdb redid the calling of the multiplex PCR reads with MiXCR, one entry per CDR3 protein. The sample lists 500,000 to 550,000 distinct CDR3 sequences, more than 20% occurring once. The germline CDR1 and CDR2 sequences are MNHEY and SMNVEV (reference sequence). V gave up 5 bases and J gave up 6 bases, with 17 bases separating them. There are 15 residues in the CDR3.

The chain has TRBV27 and TRBJ1-5, with D maybe TRBD1 (6 bases). Source material: blood. The clonotype originates from a man aged 18 to 29 with Graves' hyperthyroidism. The CDR3 here is CASSAAGGLSQPQHF. CDR3 coding DNA: TGTGCCAGCAGTGCCGCCGGGGGGCTAAGTCAGCCCCAGCATTTT.